The T cell receptor (beta chain) under discussion was sequenced for a study of blood T cells in healthy people across ages. Primers used in a second PCR of about 6 to 12 cycles were a sample-barcoded 5' primer and a J-beta primer mix. MiXCR, applied by TCRdb to the 5' RACE reads, yields one record per CDR3 protein. The data contain around 520,000 distinct CDR3 sequences, 27% of them seen just once; the ten biggest clones take up approximately 3.6%. Study-level points and caveats: PBMC samples, being unsorted, prevented any conclusive comparison of naive and antigen-experienced cells.

Worth noting for this clonotype: Its cognate antigen is unknown.

At least 5.5 micrograms of total RNA were extracted per sample. The CDR3 contains 14 residues. From germline, CDR1 is SGHRS and CDR2 YFSETQ. The ends were cut back, 6 bases at V and 0 bases at J, with 12 bases in the middle. In addition, the sample was reused for a study of T cells of mothers and their children. That publication notes: About 6 children and their three healthy Caucasian mothers were the donors. The study found slightly higher but non-significant overlap in related versus unrelated mother-child pairs.

The receptor was derived from a boy aged 2-15 years in good health. This sequence joins TRBV5-1 and TRBJ1-1; no firm D call. The source material was blood. DNA for the CDR3: TGCGCCAGCAACCGTGGACGGATGAACACTGAAGCTTTCTTT. Its protein is CASNRGRMNTEAFF.